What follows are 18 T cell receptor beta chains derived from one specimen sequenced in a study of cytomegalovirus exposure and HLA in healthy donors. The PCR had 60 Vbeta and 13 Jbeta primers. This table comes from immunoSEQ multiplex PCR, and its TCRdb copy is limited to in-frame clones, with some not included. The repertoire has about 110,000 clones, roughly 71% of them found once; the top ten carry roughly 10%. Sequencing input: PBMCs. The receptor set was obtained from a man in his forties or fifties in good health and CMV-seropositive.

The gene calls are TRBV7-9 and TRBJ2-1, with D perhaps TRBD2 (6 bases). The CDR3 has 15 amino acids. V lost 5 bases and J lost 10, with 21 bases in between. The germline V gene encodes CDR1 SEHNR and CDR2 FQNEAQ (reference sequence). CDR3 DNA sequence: TGTGCCAGCAGCCCCCTGGGGGGACTCTCTGGGGAGCAGTTCTTC. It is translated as CASSPLGGLSGEQFF.

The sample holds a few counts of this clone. As DNA, the CDR3 is TGTGCCAGCAGTGAGCGGCGGGAGGGCGAGCAGTACGTC. Its translation is CASSERREGEQYV. This sequence joins TRBV6-1 and TRBJ2-7, with 9 bases lining up with TRBD2. V dropped 3 bases and J dropped 6; count of bases not matched to a gene: 3. This CDR3 has 13 residues. Per germline, CDR1 MNHNS and CDR2 SASEGT.

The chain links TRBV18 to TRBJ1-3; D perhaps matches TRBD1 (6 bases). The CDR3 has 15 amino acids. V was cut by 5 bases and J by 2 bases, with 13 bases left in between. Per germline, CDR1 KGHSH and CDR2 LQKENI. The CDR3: CASSERGGTGNTIYF. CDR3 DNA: TGTGCCAGCTCAGAGAGAGGGGGAACTGGAAACACCATATATTTT.

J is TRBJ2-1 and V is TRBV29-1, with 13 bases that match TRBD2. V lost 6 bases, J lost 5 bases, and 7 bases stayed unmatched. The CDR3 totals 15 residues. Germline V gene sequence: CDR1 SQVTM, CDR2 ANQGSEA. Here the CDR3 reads CSVATGTSGNNEQFF. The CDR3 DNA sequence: TGCAGCGTAGCCACAGGGACTAGCGGGAACAATGAGCAGTTCTTC.

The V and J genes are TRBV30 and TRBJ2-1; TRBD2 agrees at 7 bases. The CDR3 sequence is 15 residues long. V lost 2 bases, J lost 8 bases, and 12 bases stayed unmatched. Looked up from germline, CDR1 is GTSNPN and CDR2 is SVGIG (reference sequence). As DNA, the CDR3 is TGTGCCTGGAGTCGAGGTAGCGGGCCCTCGGATGAGCAGTTCTTC. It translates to CAWSRGSGPSDEQFF.

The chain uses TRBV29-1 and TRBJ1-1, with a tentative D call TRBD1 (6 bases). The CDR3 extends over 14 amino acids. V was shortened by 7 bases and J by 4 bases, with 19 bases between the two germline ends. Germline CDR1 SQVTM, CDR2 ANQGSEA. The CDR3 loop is CSAVEQGGATEAFF. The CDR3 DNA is TGCAGCGCAGTGGAACAGGGTGGCGCCACTGAAGCTTTCTTT.

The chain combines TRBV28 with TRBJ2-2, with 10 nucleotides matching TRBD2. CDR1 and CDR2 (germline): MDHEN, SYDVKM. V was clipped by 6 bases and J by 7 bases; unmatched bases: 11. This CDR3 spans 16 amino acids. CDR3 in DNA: TGTGCCAGCAGCCCTCAGCGGGAGGGCCTCAACGGGGAGCTGTTTTTT. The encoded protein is CASSPQREGLNGELFF. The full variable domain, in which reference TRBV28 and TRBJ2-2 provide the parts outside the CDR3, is DVKVTQSSRYLVKRTGEKVFLECVQDMDHENMFWYRQDPGLGLRLIYFSYDVKMKEKGDIPEGYSVSREKKERFSLILESASTNQTSMYLCASSPQREGLNGELFFGEGSRLTVL.

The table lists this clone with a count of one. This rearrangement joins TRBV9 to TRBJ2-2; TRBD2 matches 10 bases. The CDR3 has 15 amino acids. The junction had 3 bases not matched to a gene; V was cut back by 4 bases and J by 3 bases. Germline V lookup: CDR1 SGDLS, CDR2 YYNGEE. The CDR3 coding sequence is TGTGCCAGCAGCAGCGGGAGGGTCGACACCGGGGAGCTGTTTTTT. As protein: CASSSGRVDTGELFF.

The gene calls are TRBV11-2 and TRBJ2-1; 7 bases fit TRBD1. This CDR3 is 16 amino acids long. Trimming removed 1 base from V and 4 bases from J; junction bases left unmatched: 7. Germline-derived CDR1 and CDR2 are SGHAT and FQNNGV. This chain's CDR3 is CASSLGAGGSYNEQFF. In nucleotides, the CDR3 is TGTGCCAGCAGCTTAGGTGCAGGGGGATCTTACAATGAGCAGTTCTTC.

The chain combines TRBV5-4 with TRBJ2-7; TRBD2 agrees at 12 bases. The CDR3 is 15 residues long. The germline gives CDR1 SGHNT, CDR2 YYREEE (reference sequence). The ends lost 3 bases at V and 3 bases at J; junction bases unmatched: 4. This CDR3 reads CASSSLTSGSYEQYF. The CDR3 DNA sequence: TGTGCCAGCAGCTCCTTGACTAGCGGGAGCTACGAGCAGTACTTC.

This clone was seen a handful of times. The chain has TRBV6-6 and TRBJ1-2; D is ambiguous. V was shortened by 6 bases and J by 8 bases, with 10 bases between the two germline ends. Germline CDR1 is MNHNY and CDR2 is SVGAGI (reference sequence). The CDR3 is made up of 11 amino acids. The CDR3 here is CASRLVEGYTF. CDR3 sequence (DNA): TGTGCCAGCAGATTGGTGGAGGGCTACACCTTC.

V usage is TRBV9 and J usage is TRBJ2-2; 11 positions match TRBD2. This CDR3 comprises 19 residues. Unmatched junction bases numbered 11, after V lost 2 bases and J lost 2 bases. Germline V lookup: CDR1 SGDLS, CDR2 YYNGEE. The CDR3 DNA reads TGTGCCAGCAGCGTGGGTTTTCCGGGACTAGCGGTCAACACCGGGGAGCTGTTTTTT. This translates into CASSVGFPGLAVNTGELFF.

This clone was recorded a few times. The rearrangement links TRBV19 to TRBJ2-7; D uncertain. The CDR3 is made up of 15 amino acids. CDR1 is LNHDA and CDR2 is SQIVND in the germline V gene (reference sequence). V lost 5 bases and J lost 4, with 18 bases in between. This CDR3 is CASSPVGSGIYEQYV. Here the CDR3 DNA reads TGTGCCAGTAGTCCCGTAGGATCAGGTATATACGAGCAGTACGTC.

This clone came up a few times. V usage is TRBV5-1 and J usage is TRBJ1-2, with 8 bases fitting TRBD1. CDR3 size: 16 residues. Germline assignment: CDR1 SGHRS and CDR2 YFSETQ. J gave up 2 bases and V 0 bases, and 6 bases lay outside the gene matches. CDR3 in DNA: TGCGCCAGCAGCTTGGGCGGACAGGGACCGAACTATGGCTACACCTTC. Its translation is CASSLGGQGPNYGYTF. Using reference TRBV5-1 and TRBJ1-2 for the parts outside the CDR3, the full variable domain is KAGVTQTPRYLIKTRGQQVTLSCSPISGHRSVSWYQQTPGQGLQFLFEYFSETQRNKGNFPGRFSGRQFSNSRSEMNVSTLELGDSALYLCASSLGGQGPNYGYTFGSGTRLTVV.

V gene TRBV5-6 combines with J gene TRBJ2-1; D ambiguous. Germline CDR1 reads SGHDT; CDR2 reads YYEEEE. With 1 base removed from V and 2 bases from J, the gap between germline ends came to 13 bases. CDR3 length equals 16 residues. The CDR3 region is CASSLSPGEAYNEQFF. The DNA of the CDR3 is TGTGCCAGCAGCTTGTCTCCCGGAGAAGCCTACAATGAGCAGTTCTTC.

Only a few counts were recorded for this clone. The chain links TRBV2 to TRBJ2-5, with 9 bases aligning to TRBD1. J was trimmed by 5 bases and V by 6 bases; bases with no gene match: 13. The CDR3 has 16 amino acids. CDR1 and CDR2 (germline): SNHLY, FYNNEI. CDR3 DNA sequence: TGTGCCAGCAGCGGACGCCAACAGGGGGCGGGGGAGACCCAGTACTTC. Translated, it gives CASSGRQQGAGETQYF.

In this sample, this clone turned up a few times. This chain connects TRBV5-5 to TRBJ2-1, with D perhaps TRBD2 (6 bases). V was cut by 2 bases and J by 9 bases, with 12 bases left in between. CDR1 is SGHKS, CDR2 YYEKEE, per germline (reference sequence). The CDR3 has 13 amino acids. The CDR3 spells CASSFTGVSEQFF. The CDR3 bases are TGTGCCAGCAGCTTTACGGGAGTGTCTGAGCAGTTCTTC.

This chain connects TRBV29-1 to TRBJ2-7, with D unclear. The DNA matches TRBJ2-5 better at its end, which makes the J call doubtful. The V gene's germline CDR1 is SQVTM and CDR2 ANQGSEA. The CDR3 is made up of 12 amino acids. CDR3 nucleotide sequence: TGCAGCGTCGGCGGTGTCCAAGAGACCCAGTACTTC. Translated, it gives CSVGGVQETQYF.